The rows below give T cell receptor beta chains drawn from one sample of a study of shared clonotypes between healthy human individuals. This table comes from immunoSEQ multiplex PCR, and its TCRdb copy is limited to in-frame clones, with some not included. Of 500,000 to 700,000 clones listed, approximately 95% are singletons. Sequenced: naive CD8+ T cells sorted from blood. The receptors come from a woman in her 30s in good health. Each CDR3 is given without its conserved first and last residue.

j_call v_call cdr3_length cdr3_aa
TRBJ2-7 TRBV27 14 ASGGTGGGRVDEQY
TRBJ1-1 TRBV30 12 AWSTGTGVSEAF
TRBJ2-7 TRBV6-5 12 ASSKDREAYEQY
TRBJ2-1 TRBV9 15 ASSSDGTPGRLNEQF
TRBJ1-4 TRBV4-1 14 ASSPSPGTGNEKLF
TRBJ2-5 TRBV10-1 13 ASSDQATNQETQY
TRBJ2-7 TRBV5-6 12 ASSFGLAFYEQY
TRBJ1-2 TRBV27 10 ASSTANYGYT
TRBJ2-7 TRBV20-1 9 SAPRWYEQY
TRBJ1-5 TRBV7-9 14 ASSLGGAALNQPQH
TRBJ1-2 TRBV28 11 ASSFVPNYGYT
TRBJ2-1 TRBV5-5 14 ASSYRDRGFGLEQF
TRBJ2-7 TRBV27 10 ATWTGVDEQY
TRBJ1-2 TRBV27 13 ASSLYHRFEGGYT
TRBJ1-2 TRBV27 12 ASSLYSGAYGYT
TRBJ1-2 TRBV29-1 12 SGKTRDREDGYT
TRBJ1-4 TRBV28 14 ASSLQGTGEGEKLF
TRBJ2-1 TRBV27 13 ASSSGTSGKNEQF
TRBJ2-7 TRBV27 14 ASSGAGTTIPYEQY
TRBJ2-7 TRBV7-9 13 ASSFLAGGIYEQY
TRBJ1-1 TRBV28 13 ASSPTTVVNTEAF
TRBJ2-1 TRBV25-1 13 ASTPTVGSRNEQF
TRBJ2-7 TRBV27 12 ASSPGTSGYEQY
TRBJ2-3 TRBV7-9 15 ASSPRIAGGRTDTQY
TRBJ2-1 TRBV19 12 ASSMGLSVNEQF
TRBJ1-2 TRBV7-9 12 ASTLPGTLSGYT
TRBJ1-1 TRBV6-5 12 ASSYLTGFPEAF
TRBJ2-7 TRBV27 12 ASSLTRSSYEQY
TRBJ2-7 TRBV6-1 11 ASSRVTTYEQY
TRBJ1-2 TRBV6-1 12 ASSEGPDNYGYT
TRBJ1-2 TRBV4-1 11 ASSQGTSYGYT